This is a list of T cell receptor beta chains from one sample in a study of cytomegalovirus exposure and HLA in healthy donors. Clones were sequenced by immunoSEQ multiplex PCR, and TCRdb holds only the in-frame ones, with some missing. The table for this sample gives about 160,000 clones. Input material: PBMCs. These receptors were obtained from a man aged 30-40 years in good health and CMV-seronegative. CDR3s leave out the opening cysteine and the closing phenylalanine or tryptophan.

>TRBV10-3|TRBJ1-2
AIDRTGTDGYT
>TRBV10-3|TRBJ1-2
AITAGMGYGYT
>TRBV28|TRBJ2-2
ASSSPGLAGWTGELF
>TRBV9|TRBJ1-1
ASSVDATGGLTF
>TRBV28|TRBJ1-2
ASSLLGTFSDYGYT
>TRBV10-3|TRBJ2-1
AISEAGGSTYNEQF
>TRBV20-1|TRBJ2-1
SATNYNEQF
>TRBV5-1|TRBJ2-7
ASGQGAFPYEQY
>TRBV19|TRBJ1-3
ASSQGDRNTIY
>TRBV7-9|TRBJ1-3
ASNTPAGGENTIY
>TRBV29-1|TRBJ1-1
SVEGGRQSTTEAF
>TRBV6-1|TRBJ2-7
ASTIDGGSVDEQY
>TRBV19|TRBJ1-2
ASNHGAGSYGYT
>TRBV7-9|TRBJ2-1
ASSGFMDNEQF
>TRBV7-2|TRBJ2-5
ASSLLGGARETQY
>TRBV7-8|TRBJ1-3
ASSLMTRGNTIY
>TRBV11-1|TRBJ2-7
ASSRGTGTYEQY
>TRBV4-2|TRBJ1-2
ASSQDTGQGVDYGYT
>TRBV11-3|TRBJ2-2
ASSPPVAGANTGELF
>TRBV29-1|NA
SVSLAGLNYEQY
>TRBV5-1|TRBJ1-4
ASSLDIAGAGNEKLF
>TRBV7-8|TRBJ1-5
ASSPDRAGGQPQH
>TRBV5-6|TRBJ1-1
ASSLGLYSNTEAF
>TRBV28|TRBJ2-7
ASSPADTQRDEQY
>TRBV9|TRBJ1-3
ASGQGPGNTIY
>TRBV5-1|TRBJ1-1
ASSPQGEGVAEAF
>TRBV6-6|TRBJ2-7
ASSYSASGNEQY
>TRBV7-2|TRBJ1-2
ASSLGRTGVYGYT
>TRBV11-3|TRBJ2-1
ASSKVGAGAVNNEQF
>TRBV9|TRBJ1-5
ASNRQGISNQPQH
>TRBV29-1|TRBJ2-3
SVEGSEISASDTQY
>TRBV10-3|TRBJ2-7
AISDQLAGAYEQY
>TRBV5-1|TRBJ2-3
ASSSGLAGGPGTDTQY
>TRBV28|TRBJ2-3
ASSKGLALSTDTQY
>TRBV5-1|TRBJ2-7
ASSSGLDVYEQY
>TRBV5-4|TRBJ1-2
ASSLDAGANYGYT
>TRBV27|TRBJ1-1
ASSLGGRGTEAF
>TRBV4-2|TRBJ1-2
ASSHRQGAGGYT
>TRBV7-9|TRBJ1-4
ASTRQDVFEKLF
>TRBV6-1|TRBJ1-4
ASSDRQGSLLGKLF